The TCR beta chain under discussion was sequenced for a study of blood T cell repertoires in COVID-19. J was trimmed by 4 bases and V by 5 bases; bases with no gene match: 10. The CDR3 spans 15 residues. The germline V gene encodes CDR1 SNHLY and CDR2 FYNNEI. Per the original methods: Amplifying reference gene primers gave estimates of nucleated cell counts. This table comes from immunoSEQ multiplex PCR, and its TCRdb copy is limited to in-frame clones, with some not included. That table furnishes V, J and clone size, whereas the DNA furnished D and trimming. This sample has approximately 450,000 clones, with roughly 90% found just once.

This rearrangement joins TRBV2 to TRBJ2-5; TRBD1 matches at 7 bases. Sequencing used peripheral blood. This clonotype was sampled from a woman in her 30s with acute or convalescent COVID-19. CDR3 in amino acids: CASSRNRGAGETQYF. As DNA, the CDR3 is TGTGCCAGCAGTCGCAACAGGGGAGCAGGAGAGACCCAGTACTTC.